Shown below are 22 T cell receptor beta chains from a single sample sequenced in a study of CD8 T cells in ankylosing spondylitis. General study results and limits: A motif of 7 to 9 highly homologous TCR beta variants was seen as apparently characteristic of ankylosing spondylitis blood.

TCRdb re-called the 5' RACE reads with MiXCR, one entry per CDR3 protein. In the table there are about 800,000 distinct CDR3 sequences, approximately 12% of which are singletons. These TCRs' antigens remain unknown. The sequenced material came from blood, either unsorted or a sorted T cell fraction (not recorded which). These receptors were obtained from a male donor with ankylosing spondylitis.

This clonotype has at least ten counts. The chain recombines TRBV9 with TRBJ1-1; no reliable D call. The CDR3 has 14 amino acids. Germline V gene lookup returns CDR1 SGDLS and CDR2 YYNGEE. V shed 6 bases and J shed 0 bases, with 12 bases lying between them. CDR3 sequence: CASIKDGLNTEAFF. DNA for the CDR3: TGTGCCAGCATCAAAGACGGACTGAACACTGAAGCTTTCTTT.

In this sample, this clonotype turned up a few times. CDR3 nucleotide sequence: TGCAGTGCTAGGTTACGGGAGGGCCGGTACAATGAGCAGTTCTTC. This translates into CSARLREGRYNEQFF. The chain employs TRBV20-1 and TRBJ2-1; 8 positions agree with TRBD2. The trim removed 3 bases at V and 4 bases at J, leaving 8 bases unmatched. The CDR3 is 15 amino acids. CDR1 and CDR2 (germline): DFQATT, SNEGSKA (reference sequence).

This clonotype was observed a few times. The V call is TRBV12-3 or TRBV12-4, the J call TRBJ1-6; D ambiguous. This CDR3 region has 13 residues. Between the trimmed V and J ends, which lost 4 bases and 7 bases, there was a span of 8 bases. The CDR3 nucleotides read TGTGCCAGCAGTTCCGATCCAAATTCACCCCTCCACTTT. Its translation: CASSSDPNSPLHF.

This clonotype was seen only a few times. The gene calls are TRBV20-1 and TRBJ2-7, with 8 bases identical to TRBD2. The CDR3 length is 12 residues. Germline CDR1 reads DFQATT; CDR2 reads SNEGSKA (reference sequence). J lost 5 bases, V lost 5 bases, and 5 bases had no gene match. The CDR3 protein is CSASGLADEQYF. DNA for the CDR3: TGCAGTGCTTCCGGACTAGCTGACGAGCAGTACTTC.

This clonotype was detected many times. The chain employs TRBV5-1 and TRBJ2-1; D gene ambiguous. The germline CDR1 and CDR2 sequences are SGHRS and YFSETQ. Between the trimmed V and J ends, which lost 4 bases and 2 bases, there was a span of 13 bases. The CDR3 covers 15 residues. This CDR3 is CASSPGAVTYNEQFF. CDR3 coding DNA: TGCGCCAGCAGCCCAGGTGCGGTGACCTACAATGAGCAGTTCTTC.

This clonotype has just a few counts. This chain links TRBV30 with TRBJ1-2, with 8 bases that match TRBD1. Trimming took 5 bases from V and 4 from J; bases not matched to a gene: 6. The CDR3 runs to 13 residues. The V gene's germline CDR1 is GTSNPN and CDR2 SVGIG (reference sequence). CDR3 protein: CAWGRQGFYGYTF. The DNA for the CDR3 is TGTGCCTGGGGTAGACAGGGGTTCTATGGCTACACCTTC.

The V gene is TRBV28, the J gene TRBJ1-2; the match to TRBD1 covers 7 bases. Germline V gene data show CDR1 as MDHEN and CDR2 as SYDVKM. With V trimmed by 6 bases and J by 5 bases, 6 bases remained unmatched. The length of the CDR3 is 13 residues. The DNA of the CDR3 is TGTGCCAGCAGGACCGGGACAGAGTATGGCTACACCTTC. Translating gives CASRTGTEYGYTF.

The chain joins TRBV3-1 to TRBJ2-5, with no clear D. Germline CDR1 and CDR2: LGHDT and YNNKEL (reference sequence). V was trimmed by 0 bases and J by 7 bases, leaving 15 bases between them. The CDR3 has 15 amino acids. The CDR3 loop reads CASSQDLGLMRTQYF. CDR3 nucleotides: TGTGCCAGCAGCCAAGATTTGGGGTTGATGCGGACCCAGTACTTC.

This clonotype was recorded a few times. The chain joins TRBV7-2 to TRBJ2-7; TRBD1 matches at 9 bases. The length of the CDR3 is 15 residues. The germline V gene has CDR1 SGHTA and CDR2 FQGNSA. The J segment lost 0 bases and the V segment lost 5 bases, leaving 5 bases of the junction unmatched. CDR3 protein: CASSRDRDPSYEQYF. The CDR3 nucleotides are TGTGCCAGCAGCCGGGACAGGGATCCCTCCTACGAGCAGTACTTC.

The chain carries TRBV4-2 and TRBJ1-4; D is unclear. This CDR3 has 15 amino acids. Germline CDR1 reads LGHNA; CDR2 reads YNFKEQ. V was clipped by 1 base and J by 3 bases, with 9 bases between them. The CDR3 sequence is CASSQGGKANEKLFF. CDR3 in DNA: TGTGCCAGCAGCCAAGGGGGAAAAGCTAATGAAAAACTGTTTTTT.

This clonotype was counted a single time. V is TRBV7-6 and J is TRBJ2-2; TRBD2 aligns across 14 bases. CDR1 and CDR2 (germline): SGHVS, FNYEAQ. The V gene end was trimmed by 5 bases and the J gene end by 6 bases; junction bases not matched to a gene: 5. This CDR3 spans 16 amino acids. The CDR3 nucleotides are TGTGCCAGCAGCAAACCGGGACTAGCGGGAGCCGGGGAGCTGTTTTTT. Amino acid sequence: CASSKPGLAGAGELFF.

J is TRBJ2-7 and V is TRBV20-1; a possible D gene is TRBD1 (6 bases). Deletions cut 1 base from V and 4 bases from J, with 8 bases between. The CDR3 loop spans 12 amino acids. Germline CDR1 is DFQATT and CDR2 is SNEGSKA (reference sequence). The CDR3 region has the DNA TGCAGTGCTAGAGTTGGACAGTACGAGCAGTACTTC. Amino acids: CSARVGQYEQYF.

This clonotype was counted at least ten times. The chain combines TRBV10-3 with TRBJ1-1, with a tentative D call TRBD1 (6 bases). In germline, CDR1 is ENHRY, CDR2 SYGVKD. Deletions cut 6 bases from V and 1 base from J, with 6 bases between. The CDR3 consists of 12 residues. The CDR3 spells CAIRTGNTEAFF. The CDR3 DNA follows: TGTGCCATCAGGACAGGGAACACTGAAGCTTTCTTT.

The table lists this clonotype with many counts. The chain combines TRBV20-1 with TRBJ2-1; D possibly corresponds to TRBD2 (6 bases). The CDR3 length is 15 residues. Between the trimmed V and J ends, which lost 6 bases and 1 base, there was a span of 16 bases. Per the germline V gene, CDR1 is DFQATT and CDR2 is SNEGSKA (reference sequence). CDR3 nucleotide sequence: TGCAGTGCCCCAGGGAGGACGGCTTCCTACAATGAGCAGTTCTTC. Translated, it gives CSAPGRTASYNEQFF.

This clonotype was recorded a few times. The chain recombines TRBV20-1 with TRBJ2-7; maybe TRBD1 (5 bases). The germline CDR1 and CDR2 sequences are DFQATT and SNEGSKA (reference sequence). This CDR3 contains 14 residues. Trimming left V 8 bases short and J 1 base short, with 18 bases between. This CDR3 reads CSILRDSISYEQYF. The CDR3 nucleotides are TGCAGTATACTCAGGGATTCGATTTCCTACGAGCAGTACTTC.

The table lists this clonotype with many counts. The V and J genes are TRBV24-1 and TRBJ2-1; a weak D match, TRBD1 (6 bases). Germline CDR1 KGHDR, CDR2 SFDVKD. This CDR3 is 16 amino acids long. Trimming stripped 4 bases from V and 2 bases from J, with 14 bases between. The CDR3 DNA reads TGTGCCACCAGTGACAAGACAGGAGAGGCCTACAATGAGCAGTTCTTC. Its translation: CATSDKTGEAYNEQFF.

This clonotype was counted many times. The chain is built from TRBV7-9 and TRBJ2-1; tentative D call: TRBD2 (5 bases). Germline V gene lookup returns CDR1 SEHNR and CDR2 FQNEAQ (reference sequence). The V end was cut by 5 bases, the J end by 7 bases, with 18 bases between. The CDR3 has 15 amino acids. DNA for the CDR3: TGTGCCAGCAGCCCCCGGGGAAGTTTGAAGAATGAGCAGTTCTTC. Amino acids: CASSPRGSLKNEQFF.

The chain recombines TRBV27 with TRBJ2-7; 7 positions match TRBD1. The CDR3 totals 14 residues. In germline, CDR1 is MNHEY, CDR2 SMNVEV (reference sequence). The junction had 5 bases not matched to a gene; V was cut back by 3 bases and J by 3 bases. The CDR3 reads CASSLYGTVYEQYF. The CDR3 DNA reads TGTGCCAGCAGTTTGTACGGGACAGTCTACGAGCAGTACTTC.

The chain links TRBV5-1 to TRBJ2-3, with 7 bases identical to TRBD1. The germline V gene has CDR1 SGHRS and CDR2 YFSETQ. CDR3 length equals 13 residues. V shed 4 bases, J shed 5 bases, and the junction held 4 bases outside the gene matches. CDR3 nucleotides: TGCGCCAGCAGCGAACCAGGGGGAGATACGCAGTATTTT. Translating it yields CASSEPGGDTQYF. Complete variable domain (other parts from reference TRBV5-1 and TRBJ2-3): KAGVTQTPRYLIKTRGQQVTLSCSPISGHRSVSWYQQTPGQGLQFLFEYFSETQRNKGNFPGRFSGRQFSNSRSEMNVSTLELGDSALYLCASSEPGGDTQYFGPGTRLTVL.

This clonotype was recorded a few times. The gene calls are TRBV7-2 and TRBJ2-7; D is possibly TRBD1 (5 bases). Germline assignment: CDR1 SGHTA and CDR2 FQGNSA. CDR3 length equals 12 residues. Trimming stripped 4 bases from V and 3 bases from J, with 7 bases between. CDR3 coding DNA: TGTGCCAGCAGCTGGGGCAGCTACGAGCAGTACTTC. It translates to CASSWGSYEQYF.

This clonotype was recorded at least ten times. The CDR3 region is CASSHRGEQYF. Here the CDR3 DNA reads TGTGCCAGCAGCCACCGGGGCGAGCAGTACTTC. J is TRBJ2-7 and V is TRBV6-5; tentative D call: TRBD2 (5 bases). CDR1 is MNHEY and CDR2 is SVGAGI in the germline V gene. V gave up 6 bases and J gave up 6 bases, with 9 bases separating them. CDR3 length equals 11 residues.

Ten or more counts support this clonotype. The J gene is TRBJ2-3, the V gene TRBV15; D might be TRBD2 (5 bases). The CDR3 has 14 amino acids. Between the trimmed V and J ends, which lost 5 bases and 6 bases, there was a span of 15 bases. The germline V gene has CDR1 LNHNV and CDR2 YYDKDF (reference sequence). The CDR3 sequence is CATSFRRSRDTQYF. CDR3 DNA: TGTGCCACCAGCTTCCGGAGGAGTCGGGATACGCAGTATTTT.